This T cell receptor beta chain was found in a study of T cells in Graves' hyperthyroidism and ophthalmopathy. Study information: It was at initial diagnosis, before any treatment, that peripheral blood was collected.

The table lists this clonotype with many counts. Its antigen is unidentified. Trimming left V 3 bases short and J 0 bases short, with 6 bases between. The length of the CDR3 is 14 residues. Germline-derived CDR1 and CDR2 are MDHEN and SYDVKM. RNA transcripts served as the template for amplifying TCR beta CDR3 regions. The HTBI set primed first-round TCR CDR3 RT-PCR. TCRdb passed the multiplex PCR reads through MiXCR, listing each CDR3 protein once. The table includes roughly 500,000 distinct CDR3 sequences, roughly 13% detected once. Study-wide results and caveats: Blood also held most thyroid clonotypes expanded beyond 0.001.

The hyperthyroidism patients had all been newly diagnosed, and their disease duration was under 2 months. Their ages ranged from 18 to 65 years. Diagnoses used clinical symptoms, serum thyroxine and TRAb, thyroid ultrasound and orbital computed tomography. The chain links TRBV28 to TRBJ2-1, with D hard to call. This TCR was recovered from a woman aged 25 to 39 with Graves' hyperthyroidism that later progressed to Graves' ophthalmopathy. Sequencing input: blood. The CDR3 region is CASSLTVSYNEQFF. The CDR3 nucleotides read TGTGCCAGCAGTTTGACTGTCTCCTACAATGAGCAGTTCTTC.